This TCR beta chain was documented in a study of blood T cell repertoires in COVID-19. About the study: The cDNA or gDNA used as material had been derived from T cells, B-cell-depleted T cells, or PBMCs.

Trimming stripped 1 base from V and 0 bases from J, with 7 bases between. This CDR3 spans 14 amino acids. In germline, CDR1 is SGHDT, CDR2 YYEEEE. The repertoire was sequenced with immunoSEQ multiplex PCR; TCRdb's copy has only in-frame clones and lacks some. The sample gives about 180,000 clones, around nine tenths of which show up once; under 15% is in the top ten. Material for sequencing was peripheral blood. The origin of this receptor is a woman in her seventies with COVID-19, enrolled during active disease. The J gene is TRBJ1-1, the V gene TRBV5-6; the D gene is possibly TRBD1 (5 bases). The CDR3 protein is CASSLLQVNTEAFF. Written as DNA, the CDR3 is TGTGCCAGCAGCTTGCTACAGGTGAACACTGAAGCTTTCTTT.